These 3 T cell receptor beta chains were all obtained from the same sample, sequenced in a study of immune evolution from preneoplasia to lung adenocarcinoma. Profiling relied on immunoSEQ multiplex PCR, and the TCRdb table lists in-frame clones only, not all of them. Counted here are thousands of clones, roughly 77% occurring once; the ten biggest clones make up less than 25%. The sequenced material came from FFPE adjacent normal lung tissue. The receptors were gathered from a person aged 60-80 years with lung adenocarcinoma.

DNA of the CDR3: TGTGCCAGCTCACCGGCCGTCACGGGAGGCTCCTACAATGAGCAGTTCTTC. Amino acid sequence: CASSPAVTGGSYNEQFF. The chain has TRBV18 and TRBJ2-1; TRBD2 agrees at 7 bases. The germline V gene has CDR1 KGHSH and CDR2 LQKENI. This CDR3 comprises 17 residues. V shed 3 bases and J 0 bases; nucleotides not matched to a gene: 8.

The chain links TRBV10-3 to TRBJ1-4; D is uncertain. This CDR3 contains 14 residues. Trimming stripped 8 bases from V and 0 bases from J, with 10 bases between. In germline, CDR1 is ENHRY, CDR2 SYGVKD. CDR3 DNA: TGTGCCATCGCGGCGGGCACAACTAATGAAAAACTGTTTTTT. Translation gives CAIAAGTTNEKLFF.

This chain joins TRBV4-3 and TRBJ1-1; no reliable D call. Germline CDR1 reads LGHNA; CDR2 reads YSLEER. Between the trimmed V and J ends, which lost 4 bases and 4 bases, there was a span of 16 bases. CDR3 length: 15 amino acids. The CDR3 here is CASSLNSGLSTEAFF. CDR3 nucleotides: TGCGCCAGCAGCCTTAATTCTGGGCTTTCCACTGAAGCTTTCTTT.